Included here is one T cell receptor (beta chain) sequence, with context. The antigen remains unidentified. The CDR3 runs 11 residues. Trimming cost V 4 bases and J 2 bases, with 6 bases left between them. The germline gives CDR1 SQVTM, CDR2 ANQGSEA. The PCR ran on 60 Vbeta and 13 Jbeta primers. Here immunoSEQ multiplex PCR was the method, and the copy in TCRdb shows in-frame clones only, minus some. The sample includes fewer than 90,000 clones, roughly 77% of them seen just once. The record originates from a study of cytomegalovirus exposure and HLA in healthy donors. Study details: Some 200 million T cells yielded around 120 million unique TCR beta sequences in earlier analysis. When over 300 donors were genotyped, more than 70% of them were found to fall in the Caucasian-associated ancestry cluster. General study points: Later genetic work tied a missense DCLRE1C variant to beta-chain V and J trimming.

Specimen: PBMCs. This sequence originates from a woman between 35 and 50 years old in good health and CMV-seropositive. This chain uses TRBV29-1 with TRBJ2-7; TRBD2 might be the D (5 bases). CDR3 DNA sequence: TGCAGCGTTGGGGAGACCTACGAGCAGTACTTC. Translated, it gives CSVGETYEQYF.